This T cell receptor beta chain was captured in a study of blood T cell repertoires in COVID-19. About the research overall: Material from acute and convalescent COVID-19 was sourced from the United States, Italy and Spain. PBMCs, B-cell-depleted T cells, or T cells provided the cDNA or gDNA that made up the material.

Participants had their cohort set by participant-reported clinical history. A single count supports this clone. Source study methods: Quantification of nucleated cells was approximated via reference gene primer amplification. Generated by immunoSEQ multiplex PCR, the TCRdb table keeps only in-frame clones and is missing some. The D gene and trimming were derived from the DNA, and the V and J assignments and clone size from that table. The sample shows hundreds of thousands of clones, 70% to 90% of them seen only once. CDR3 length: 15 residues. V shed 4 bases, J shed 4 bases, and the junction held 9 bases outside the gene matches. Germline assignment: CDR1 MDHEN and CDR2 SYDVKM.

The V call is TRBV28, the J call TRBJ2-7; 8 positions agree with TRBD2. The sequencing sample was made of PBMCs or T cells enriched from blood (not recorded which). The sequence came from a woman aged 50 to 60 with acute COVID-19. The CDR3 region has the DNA TGTGCCAGCAGTTCCCAGACTAGCGTGGGATACGAGCAGTACTTC. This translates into CASSSQTSVGYEQYF.